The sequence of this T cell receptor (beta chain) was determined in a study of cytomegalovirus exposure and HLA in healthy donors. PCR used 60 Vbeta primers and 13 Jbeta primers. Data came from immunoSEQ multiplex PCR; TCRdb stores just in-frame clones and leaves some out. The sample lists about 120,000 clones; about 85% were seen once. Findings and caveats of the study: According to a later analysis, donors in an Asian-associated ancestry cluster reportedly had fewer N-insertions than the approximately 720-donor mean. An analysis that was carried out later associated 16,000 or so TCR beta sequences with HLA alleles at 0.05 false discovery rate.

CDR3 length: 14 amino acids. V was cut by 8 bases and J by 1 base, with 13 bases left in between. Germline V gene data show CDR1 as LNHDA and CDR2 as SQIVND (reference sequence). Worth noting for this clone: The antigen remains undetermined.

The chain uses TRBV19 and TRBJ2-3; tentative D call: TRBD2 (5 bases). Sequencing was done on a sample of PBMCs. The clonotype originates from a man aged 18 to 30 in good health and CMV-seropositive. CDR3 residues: CASRAIGGTDTQYF. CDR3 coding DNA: TGTGCCAGTCGGGCGATCGGGGGCACAGATACGCAGTATTTT.